This T cell receptor (beta chain) was identified in a study of graft-versus-host responses after intestinal transplantation. Turning to the study itself: Recipients obtained multivisceral, liver-intestinal, or isolated intestinal transplants. Anti-thymocyte globulin induction, then tacrolimus and steroids for two to four years, went to all recipients.

This clone was detected only a few times. The CDR3 is 14 amino acids. The germline V and J ends were trimmed by 3 bases and 0 bases, with 9 bases remaining between them. Germline loops: CDR1 SGDLS, CDR2 YYNGEE. Only in-frame clones appear in the TCRdb table, and some are missing; sequencing was by immunoSEQ multiplex PCR. The sample lists 11,000 to 15,000 clones, 35% to 45% occurring once. Responders labeled with CFSE (about 200,000) were plated with about 200,000 irradiated, violet-dye-labeled stimulators. Cell sorting after the reaction yielded proliferating CFSE-low CD3+CD4+ and CD3+CD8+ responders.

V and J are TRBV9 and TRBJ1-1, with a possible D match to TRBD1 (6 bases). The source of this sequence is a human patient who received an intestinal transplant. The sequencing used alloreactive CD8+ T cells from a mixed lymphocyte reaction culture, collected before intestinal transplant. Specified subset: CFSE-low proliferating T cells sorted from approximately six-day pre-transplant mixed lymphocyte reaction (GvH or HvG direction). The CDR3 loop reads CASSGGHMNTEAFF. For the CDR3, the DNA is TGTGCCAGCAGCGGGGGACATATGAACACTGAAGCTTTCTTT.